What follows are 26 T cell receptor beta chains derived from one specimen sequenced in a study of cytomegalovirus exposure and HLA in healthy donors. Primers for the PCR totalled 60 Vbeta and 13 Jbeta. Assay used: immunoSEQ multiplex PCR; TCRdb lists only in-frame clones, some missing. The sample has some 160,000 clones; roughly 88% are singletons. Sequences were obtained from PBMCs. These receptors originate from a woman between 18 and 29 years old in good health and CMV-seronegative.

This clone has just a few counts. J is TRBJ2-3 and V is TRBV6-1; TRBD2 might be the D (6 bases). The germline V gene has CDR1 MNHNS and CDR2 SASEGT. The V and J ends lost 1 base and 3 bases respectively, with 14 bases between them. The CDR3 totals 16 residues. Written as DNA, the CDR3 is TGTGCCAGCAGTGAAGTGCGGGGTGGTATGACAGATACGCAGTATTTT. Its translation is CASSEVRGGMTDTQYF.

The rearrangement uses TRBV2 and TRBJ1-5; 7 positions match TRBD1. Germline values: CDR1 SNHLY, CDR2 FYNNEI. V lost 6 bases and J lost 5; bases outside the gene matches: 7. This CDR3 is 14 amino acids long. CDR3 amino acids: CASRHRQGHQPQHF. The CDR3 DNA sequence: TGTGCCAGCAGACATCGACAGGGCCATCAGCCCCAGCATTTT.

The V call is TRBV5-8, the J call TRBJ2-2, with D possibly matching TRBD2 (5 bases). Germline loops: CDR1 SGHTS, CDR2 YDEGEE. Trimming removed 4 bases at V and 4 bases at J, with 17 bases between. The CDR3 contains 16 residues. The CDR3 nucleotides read TGTGCCAGCAGCACTAGGTCGGGGAGTAGCACCGGGGAGCTGTTTTTT. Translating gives CASSTRSGSSTGELFF.

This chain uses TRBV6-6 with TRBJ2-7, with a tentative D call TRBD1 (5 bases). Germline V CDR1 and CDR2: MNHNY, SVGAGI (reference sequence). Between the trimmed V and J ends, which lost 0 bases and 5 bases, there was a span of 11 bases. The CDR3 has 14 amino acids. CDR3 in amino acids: CASSYSSGAHEQYF. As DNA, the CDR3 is TGTGCCAGCAGTTACTCGAGTGGGGCGCACGAGCAGTACTTC.

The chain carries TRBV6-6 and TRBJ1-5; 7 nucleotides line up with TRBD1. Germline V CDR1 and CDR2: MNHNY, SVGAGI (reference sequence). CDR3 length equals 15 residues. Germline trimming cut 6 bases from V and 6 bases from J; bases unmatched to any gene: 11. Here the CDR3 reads CASRPTGQTVQPQHF. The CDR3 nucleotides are TGTGCCAGCAGGCCCACGGGACAGACGGTTCAGCCCCAGCATTTT.

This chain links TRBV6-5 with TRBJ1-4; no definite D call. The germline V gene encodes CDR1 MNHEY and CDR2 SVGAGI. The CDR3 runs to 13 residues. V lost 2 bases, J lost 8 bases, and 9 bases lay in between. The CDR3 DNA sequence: TGTGCCAGCAGTTACACAGCGGACGAAAAACTGTTTTTT. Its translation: CASSYTADEKLFF.

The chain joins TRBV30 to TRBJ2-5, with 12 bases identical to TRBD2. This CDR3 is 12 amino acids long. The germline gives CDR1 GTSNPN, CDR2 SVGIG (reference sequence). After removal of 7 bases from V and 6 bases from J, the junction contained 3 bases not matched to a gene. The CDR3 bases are TGTGCCTCTAGCGGGGGGGTGAAGACCCAGTACTTC. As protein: CASSGGVKTQYF. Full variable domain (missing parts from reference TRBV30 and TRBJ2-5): SQTIHQWPATLVQPVGSPLSLECTVEGTSNPNLYWYRQAAGRGLQLLFYSVGIGQISSEVPQNLSASRPQDRQFILSSKKLLLSDSGFYLCASSGGVKTQYFGPGTRLLVL.

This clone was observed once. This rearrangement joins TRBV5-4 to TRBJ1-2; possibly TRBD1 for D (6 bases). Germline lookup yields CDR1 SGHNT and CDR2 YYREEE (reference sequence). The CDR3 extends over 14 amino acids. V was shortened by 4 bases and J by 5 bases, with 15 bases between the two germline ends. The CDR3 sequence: CASSHRDRNYGYTF. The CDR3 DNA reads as TGTGCCAGCAGCCACAGGGACCGTAATTATGGCTACACCTTC. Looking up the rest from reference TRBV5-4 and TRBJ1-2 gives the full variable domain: ETGVTQSPTHLIKTRGQQVTLRCSSQSGHNTVSWYQQALGQGPQFIFQYYREEENGRGNFPPRFSGLQFPNYSSELNVNALELDDSALYLCASSHRDRNYGYTFGSGTRLTVV.

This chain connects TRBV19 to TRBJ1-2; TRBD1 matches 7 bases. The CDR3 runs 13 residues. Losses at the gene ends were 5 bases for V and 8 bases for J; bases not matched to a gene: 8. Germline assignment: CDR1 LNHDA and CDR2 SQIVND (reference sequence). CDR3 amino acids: CASSALGGSGYTF. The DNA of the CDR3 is TGTGCCAGTAGTGCCTTAGGGGGCTCCGGCTACACCTTC.

For the CDR3, the DNA is TGTGCCAGCACCTTAGGGGGCACAGATACGCAGTATTTT. Encoded protein: CASTLGGTDTQYF. The V gene is TRBV27, the J gene TRBJ2-3; the D gene is possibly TRBD1 (5 bases). Germline values: CDR1 MNHEY, CDR2 SMNVEV (reference sequence). This CDR3 contains 13 residues. The germline V and J ends were trimmed by 7 bases and 1 base, with 9 bases remaining between them.

The CDR3 sequence: CASSLGAGGPETQYF. The CDR3 DNA is TGTGCCAGCAGCTTGGGGGCAGGGGGCCCGGAGACCCAGTACTTC. The chain recombines TRBV5-8 with TRBJ2-5; TRBD1 agrees at 8 bases. The junction had 6 bases not matched to a gene; V was cut back by 0 bases and J by 5 bases. The CDR3 has 15 amino acids. CDR1 SGHTS and CDR2 YDEGEE come from the germline V gene.

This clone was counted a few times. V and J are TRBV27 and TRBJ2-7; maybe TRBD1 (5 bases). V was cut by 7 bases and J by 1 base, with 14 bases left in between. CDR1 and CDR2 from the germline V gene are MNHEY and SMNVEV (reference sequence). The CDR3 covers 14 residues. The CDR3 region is CASNTIDRSYEQYF. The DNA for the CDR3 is TGTGCCAGCAACACTATAGACAGATCCTACGAGCAGTACTTC.

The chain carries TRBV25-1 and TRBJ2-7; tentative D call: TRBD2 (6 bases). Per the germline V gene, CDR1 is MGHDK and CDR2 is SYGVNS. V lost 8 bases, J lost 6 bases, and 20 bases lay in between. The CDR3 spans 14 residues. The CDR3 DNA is TGTGCCAGCTCCTCCCCTTCGACTAGTGGCGAGCAGTACTTC. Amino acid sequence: CASSSPSTSGEQYF.

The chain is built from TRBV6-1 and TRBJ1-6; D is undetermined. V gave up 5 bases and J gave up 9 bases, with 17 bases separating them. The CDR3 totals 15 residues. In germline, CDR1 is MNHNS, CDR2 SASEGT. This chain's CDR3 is CASSPLGQQASPLHF. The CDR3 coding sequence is TGTGCCAGCAGTCCCTTGGGCCAGCAGGCTTCACCCCTCCACTTT.

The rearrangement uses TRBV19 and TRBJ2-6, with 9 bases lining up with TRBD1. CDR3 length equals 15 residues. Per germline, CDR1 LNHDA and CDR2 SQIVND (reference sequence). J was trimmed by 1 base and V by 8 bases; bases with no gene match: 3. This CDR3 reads CASGGQGSGANVLTF. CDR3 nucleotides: TGTGCCAGTGGCGGACAGGGGTCTGGGGCCAACGTCCTGACTTTC.

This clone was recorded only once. CDR3 loop: CASVDRGLAGISTDTQYF. Here the CDR3 DNA reads TGTGCCAGCGTAGACCGCGGGCTAGCGGGGATTAGCACAGATACGCAGTATTTT. The chain has TRBV7-8 and TRBJ2-3; 9 bases are a match to TRBD2. With 8 bases clipped from V and 0 bases from J, the junction kept 15 bases outside the gene matches. This CDR3 comprises 18 residues. The germline V gene encodes CDR1 SGHVS and CDR2 FQNEAQ.

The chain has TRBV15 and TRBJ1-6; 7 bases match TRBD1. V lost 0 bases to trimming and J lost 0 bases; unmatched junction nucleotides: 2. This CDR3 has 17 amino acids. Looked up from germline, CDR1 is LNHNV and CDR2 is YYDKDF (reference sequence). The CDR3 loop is CATSRDAGGSYNSPLHF. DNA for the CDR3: TGTGCCACCAGCAGAGATGCAGGGGGCTCCTATAATTCACCCCTCCACTTT.

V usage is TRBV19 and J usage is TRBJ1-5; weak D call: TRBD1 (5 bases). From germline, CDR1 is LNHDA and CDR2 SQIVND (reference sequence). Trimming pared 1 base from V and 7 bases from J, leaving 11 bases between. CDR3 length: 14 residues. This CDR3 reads CASSIVFGGQPQHF. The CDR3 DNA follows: TGTGCCAGTAGTATAGTTTTCGGGGGACAGCCCCAGCATTTT.

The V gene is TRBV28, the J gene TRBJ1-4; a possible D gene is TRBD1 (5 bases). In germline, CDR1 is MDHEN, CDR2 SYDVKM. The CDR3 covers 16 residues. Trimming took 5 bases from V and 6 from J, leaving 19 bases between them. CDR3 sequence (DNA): TGTGCCAGCAGTCGTCCCGCGGGGTCAGGGTATGAAAAACTGTTTTTT. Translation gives CASSRPAGSGYEKLFF.

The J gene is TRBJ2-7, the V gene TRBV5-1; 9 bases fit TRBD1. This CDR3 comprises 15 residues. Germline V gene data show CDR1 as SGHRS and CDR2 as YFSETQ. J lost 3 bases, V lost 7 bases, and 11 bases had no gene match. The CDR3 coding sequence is TGCGCCAGCGGAAGCTCCGGGACAGGGAGCTACGAGCAGTACTTC. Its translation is CASGSSGTGSYEQYF.

For the CDR3, the DNA is TGTGCCACCAGCAGAGAAGCCCGCACAGATACGCAGTATTTT. Protein sequence: CATSREARTDTQYF. The V and J genes are TRBV15 and TRBJ2-3; the D is unclear. Germline CDR1 is LNHNV and CDR2 is YYDKDF (reference sequence). The CDR3 covers 14 residues. V lost 0 bases and J lost 1, with 5 bases in between. Drawing the rest from reference TRBV15 and TRBJ2-3, the complete variable domain is DAMVIQNPRYQVTQFGKPVTLSCSQTLNHNVMYWYQQKSSQAPKLLFHYYDKDFNNEADTPDNFQSRRPNTSFCFLDIRSPGLGDTAMYLCATSREARTDTQYFGPGTRLTVL.

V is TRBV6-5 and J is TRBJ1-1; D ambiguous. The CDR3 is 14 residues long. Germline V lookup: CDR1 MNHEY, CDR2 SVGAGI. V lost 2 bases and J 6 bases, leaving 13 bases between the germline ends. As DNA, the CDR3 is TGTGCCAGCAGTTACGAGGTCCCCACCGCTGAAGCTTTCTTT. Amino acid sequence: CASSYEVPTAEAFF.

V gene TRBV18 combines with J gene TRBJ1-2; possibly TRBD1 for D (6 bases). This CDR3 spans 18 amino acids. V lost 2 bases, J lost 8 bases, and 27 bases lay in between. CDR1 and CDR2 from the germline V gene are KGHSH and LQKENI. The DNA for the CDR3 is TGTGCCAGCTCACCATCGGCGAAACCAGGGGCCGGTGCATGGGGCTACACCTTC. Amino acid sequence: CASSPSAKPGAGAWGYTF.

CDR3 coding DNA: TGTGCCAGCAGTTCCCGACTAGCATTTGCAGATACGCAGTATTTT. Its protein is CASSSRLAFADTQYF. The rearrangement links TRBV6-1 to TRBJ2-3, with 7 bases aligning to TRBD2. The V segment lost 5 bases and the J segment 4 bases; nucleotides outside the gene matches: 9. The CDR3 has 15 residues. Germline CDR1 MNHNS, CDR2 SASEGT.

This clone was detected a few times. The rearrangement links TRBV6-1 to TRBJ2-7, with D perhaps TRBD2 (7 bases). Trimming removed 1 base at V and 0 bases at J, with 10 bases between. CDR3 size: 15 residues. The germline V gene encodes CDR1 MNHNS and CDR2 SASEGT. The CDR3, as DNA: TGTGCCAGCAGTGAAGAGGGGGGGAGCTCCTACGAGCAGTACTTC. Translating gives CASSEEGGSSYEQYF.

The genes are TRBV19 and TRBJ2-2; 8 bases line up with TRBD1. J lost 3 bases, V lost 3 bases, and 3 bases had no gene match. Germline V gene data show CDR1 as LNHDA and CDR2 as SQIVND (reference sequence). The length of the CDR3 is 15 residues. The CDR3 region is CASSIMDRDTGELFF. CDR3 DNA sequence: TGTGCCAGTAGTATTATGGACAGGGACACCGGGGAGCTGTTTTTT.